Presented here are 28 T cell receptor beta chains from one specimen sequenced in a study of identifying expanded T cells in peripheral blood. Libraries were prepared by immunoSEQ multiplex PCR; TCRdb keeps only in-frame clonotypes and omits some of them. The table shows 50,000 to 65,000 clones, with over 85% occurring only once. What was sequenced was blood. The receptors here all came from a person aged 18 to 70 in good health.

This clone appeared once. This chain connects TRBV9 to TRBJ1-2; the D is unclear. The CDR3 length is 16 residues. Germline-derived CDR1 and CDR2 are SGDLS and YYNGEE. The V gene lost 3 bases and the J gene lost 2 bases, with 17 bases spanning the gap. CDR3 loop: CASSESNNGPNYGYTF. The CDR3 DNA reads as TGTGCCAGCAGCGAAAGTAACAACGGGCCCAACTATGGCTACACCTTC.

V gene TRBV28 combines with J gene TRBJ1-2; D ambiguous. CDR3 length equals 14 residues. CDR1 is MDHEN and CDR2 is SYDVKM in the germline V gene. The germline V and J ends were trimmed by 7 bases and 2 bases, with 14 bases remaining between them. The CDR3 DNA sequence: TGTGCCAGCACCTCTTCTGGATCCAACTATGGCTACACCTTC. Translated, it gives CASTSSGSNYGYTF.

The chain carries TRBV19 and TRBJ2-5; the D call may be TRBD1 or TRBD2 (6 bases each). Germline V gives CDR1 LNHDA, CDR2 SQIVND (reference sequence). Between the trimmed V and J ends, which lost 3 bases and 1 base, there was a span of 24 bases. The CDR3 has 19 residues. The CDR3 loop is CASSIRGPRSPFPQETQYF. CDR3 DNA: TGTGCCAGTAGTATTCGGGGGCCGCGATCCCCTTTCCCCCAAGAGACCCAGTACTTC.

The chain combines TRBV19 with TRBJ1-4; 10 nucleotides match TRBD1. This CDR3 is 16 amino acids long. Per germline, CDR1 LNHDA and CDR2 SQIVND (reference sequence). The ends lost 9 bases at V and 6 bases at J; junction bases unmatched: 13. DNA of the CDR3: TGTGCCAGCACCGGGACAGGGGACGAGTGGGATGAAAAACTGTTTTTT. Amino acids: CASTGTGDEWDEKLFF.

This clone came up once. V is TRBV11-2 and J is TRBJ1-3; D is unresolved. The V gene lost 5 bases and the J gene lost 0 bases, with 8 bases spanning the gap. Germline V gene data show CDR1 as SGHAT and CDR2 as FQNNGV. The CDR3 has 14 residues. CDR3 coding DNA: TGTGCCAGCAGCATCAGTTTCTCTGGAAACACCATATATTTT. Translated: CASSISFSGNTIYF.

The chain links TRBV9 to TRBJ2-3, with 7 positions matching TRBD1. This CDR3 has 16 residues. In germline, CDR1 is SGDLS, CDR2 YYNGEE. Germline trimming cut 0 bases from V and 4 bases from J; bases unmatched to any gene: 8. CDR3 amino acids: CASSVEGRQGADTQYF. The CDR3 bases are TGTGCCAGCAGCGTAGAGGGTCGACAGGGCGCAGATACGCAGTATTTT.

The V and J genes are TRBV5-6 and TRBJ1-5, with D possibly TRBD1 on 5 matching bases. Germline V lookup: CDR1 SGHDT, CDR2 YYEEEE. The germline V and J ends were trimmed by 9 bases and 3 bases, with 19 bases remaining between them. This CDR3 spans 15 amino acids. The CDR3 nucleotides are TGTGCCACCACTAGAGGGACTCTCTACAATCAGCCCCAGCATTTT. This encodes CATTRGTLYNQPQHF.

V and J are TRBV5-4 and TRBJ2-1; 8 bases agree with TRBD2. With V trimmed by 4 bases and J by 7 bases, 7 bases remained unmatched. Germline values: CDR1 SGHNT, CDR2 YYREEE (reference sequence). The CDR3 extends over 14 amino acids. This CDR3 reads CASSGPGLGNEQFF. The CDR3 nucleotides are TGTGCCAGCAGCGGGCCGGGACTAGGGAATGAGCAGTTCTTC.

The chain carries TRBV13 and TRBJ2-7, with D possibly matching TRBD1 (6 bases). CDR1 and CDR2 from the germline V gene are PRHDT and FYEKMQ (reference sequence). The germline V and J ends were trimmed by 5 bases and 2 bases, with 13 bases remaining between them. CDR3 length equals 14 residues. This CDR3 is CASSPGTRPYEQYF. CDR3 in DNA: TGTGCCAGCAGCCCCGGGACAAGACCCTACGAGCAGTACTTC.

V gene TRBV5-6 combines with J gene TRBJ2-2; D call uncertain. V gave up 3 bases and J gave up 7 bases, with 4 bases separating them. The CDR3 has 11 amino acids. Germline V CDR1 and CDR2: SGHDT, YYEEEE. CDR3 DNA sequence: TGTGCCAGCAGCTACGTCGGGGAGCTGTTTTTT. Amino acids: CASSYVGELFF.

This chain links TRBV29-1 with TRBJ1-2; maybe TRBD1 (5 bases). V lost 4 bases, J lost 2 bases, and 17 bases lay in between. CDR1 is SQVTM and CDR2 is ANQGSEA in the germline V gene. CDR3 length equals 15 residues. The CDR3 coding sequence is TGCAGCGTTGGGAACCGGGCGGGGACCAACTATGGCTACACCTTC. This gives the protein CSVGNRAGTNYGYTF.

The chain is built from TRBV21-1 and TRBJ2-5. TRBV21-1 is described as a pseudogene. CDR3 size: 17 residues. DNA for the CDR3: TGTGCCAGCAGCAAAGTTGAGGAAAAGGGTGGGCAAGAGACCCAGTACTTC. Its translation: CASSKVEEKGGQETQYF.

The CDR3 nucleotides are TGTGCCAGCAGCGTAGACGCCCCGGGATGGATGGAATCTGGAAACACCATATATTTT. It translates to CASSVDAPGWMESGNTIYF. The V and J genes are TRBV9 and TRBJ1-3; D not certain. CDR1 is SGDLS and CDR2 is YYNGEE in the germline V gene. V lost 0 bases, J lost 1 base, and 20 bases lay in between. This CDR3 has 19 residues.

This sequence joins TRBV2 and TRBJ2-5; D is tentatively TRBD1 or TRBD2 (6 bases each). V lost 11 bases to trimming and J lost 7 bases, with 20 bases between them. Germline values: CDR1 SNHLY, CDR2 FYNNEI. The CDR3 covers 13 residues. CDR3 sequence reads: CAGGMRGVGTQYF. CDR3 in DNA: TGTGCCGGGGGCATGCGGGGAGTCGGGACCCAGTACTTC.

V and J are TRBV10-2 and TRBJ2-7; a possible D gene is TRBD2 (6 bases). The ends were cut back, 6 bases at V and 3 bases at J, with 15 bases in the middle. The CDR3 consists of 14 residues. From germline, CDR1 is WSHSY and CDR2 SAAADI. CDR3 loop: CASSLPGEGYEQYF. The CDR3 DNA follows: TGCGCCAGCAGCCTACCGGGGGAAGGCTACGAGCAGTACTTC.

The CDR3 spells CASRARLAGGRDEQFF. The DNA for the CDR3 is TGTGCCAGCAGGGCCCGACTAGCGGGAGGGCGCGATGAGCAGTTCTTC. This chain connects TRBV2 to TRBJ2-1; 14 bases fit TRBD2. Germline V gene data show CDR1 as SNHLY and CDR2 as FYNNEI. Trimming took 6 bases from V and 8 from J; bases not matched to a gene: 9. This CDR3 has 16 amino acids.

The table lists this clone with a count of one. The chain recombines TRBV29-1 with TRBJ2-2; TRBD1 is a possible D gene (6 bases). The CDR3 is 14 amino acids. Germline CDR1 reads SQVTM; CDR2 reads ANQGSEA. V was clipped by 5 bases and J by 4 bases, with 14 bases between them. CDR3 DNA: TGCAGCGTTCTAGTGACAGGATCCACCGGGGAGCTGTTTTTT. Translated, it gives CSVLVTGSTGELFF.

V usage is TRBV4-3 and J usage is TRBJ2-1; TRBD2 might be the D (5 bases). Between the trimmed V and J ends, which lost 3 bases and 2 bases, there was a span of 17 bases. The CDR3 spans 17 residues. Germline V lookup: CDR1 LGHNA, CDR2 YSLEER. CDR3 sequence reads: CASSHSGVEVPYNEQFF. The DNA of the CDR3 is TGCGCCAGCAGCCATAGTGGAGTGGAGGTTCCCTACAATGAGCAGTTCTTC.

The CDR3, as DNA: TGTGCCATCAGAGAAGTCTTCGAGCGGGGGGGAAAAGATACGCAGTATTTT. Translating it yields CAIREVFERGGKDTQYF. V is TRBV10-3 and J is TRBJ2-3; 10 bases align to TRBD2. Germline CDR1 is ENHRY and CDR2 is SYGVKD. The CDR3 spans 17 residues. Germline trimming cut 6 bases from V and 5 bases from J; bases unmatched to any gene: 14.

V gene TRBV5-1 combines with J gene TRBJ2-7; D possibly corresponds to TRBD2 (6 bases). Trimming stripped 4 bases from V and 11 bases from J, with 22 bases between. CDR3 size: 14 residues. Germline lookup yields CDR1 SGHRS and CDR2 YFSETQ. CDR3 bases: TGCGCCAGCAGCCAGTCATCGGGACTCAACATCGAGTACTTC. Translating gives CASSQSSGLNIEYF.

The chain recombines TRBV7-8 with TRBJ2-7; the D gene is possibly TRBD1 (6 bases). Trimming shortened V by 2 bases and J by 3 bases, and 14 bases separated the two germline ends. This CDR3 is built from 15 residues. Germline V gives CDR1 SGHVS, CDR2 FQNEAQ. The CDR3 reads CASSLSYVQGYEQYF. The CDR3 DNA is TGTGCCAGCAGCTTAAGTTATGTACAGGGCTACGAGCAGTACTTC.

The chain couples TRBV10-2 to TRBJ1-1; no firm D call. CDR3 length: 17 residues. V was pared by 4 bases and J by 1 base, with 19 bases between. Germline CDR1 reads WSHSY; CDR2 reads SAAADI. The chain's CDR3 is CASSGRRGLWENTEAFF. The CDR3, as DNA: TGCGCCAGCAGTGGGCGGCGAGGGCTCTGGGAGAACACTGAAGCTTTCTTT.

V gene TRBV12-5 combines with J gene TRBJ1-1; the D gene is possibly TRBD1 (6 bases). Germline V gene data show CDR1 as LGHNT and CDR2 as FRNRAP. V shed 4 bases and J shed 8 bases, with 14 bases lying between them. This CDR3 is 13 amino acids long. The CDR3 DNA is TGTGCTAGTGGTTCTGACGGGGGCGCCGAAGCTTTCTTT. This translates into CASGSDGGAEAFF. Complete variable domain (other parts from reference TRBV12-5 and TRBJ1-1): DARVTQTPRHKVTEMGQEVTMRCQPILGHNTVFWYRQTMMQGLELLAYFRNRAPLDDSGMPKDRFSAEMPDATLATLKIQPSEPRDSAVYFCASGSDGGAEAFFGQGTRLTVV.

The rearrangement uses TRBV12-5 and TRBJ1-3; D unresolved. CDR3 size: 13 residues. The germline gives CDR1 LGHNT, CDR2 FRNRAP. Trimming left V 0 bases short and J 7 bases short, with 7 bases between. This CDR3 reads CASGLVSSNTIYF. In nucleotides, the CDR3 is TGTGCTAGTGGTTTGGTGTCTTCTAACACCATATATTTT.

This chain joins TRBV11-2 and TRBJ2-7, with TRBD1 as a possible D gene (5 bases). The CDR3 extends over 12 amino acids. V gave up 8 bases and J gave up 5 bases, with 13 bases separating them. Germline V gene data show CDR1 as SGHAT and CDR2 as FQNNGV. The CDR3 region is CASLQGGNEQYF. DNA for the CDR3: TGTGCCAGCTTGCAGGGTGGGAACGAGCAGTACTTC.

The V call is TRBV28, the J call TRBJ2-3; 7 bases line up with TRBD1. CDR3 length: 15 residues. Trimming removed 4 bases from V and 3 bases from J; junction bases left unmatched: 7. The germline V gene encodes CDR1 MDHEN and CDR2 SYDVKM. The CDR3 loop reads CASSSGDRITDTQYF. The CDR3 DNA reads TGTGCCAGCAGTTCTGGGGACAGAATAACAGATACGCAGTATTTT.

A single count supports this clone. CDR3 region: CASSLGGDTEAFF. The CDR3 DNA follows: TGTGCCAGCTCCCTCGGGGGGGACACTGAAGCTTTCTTT. V gene TRBV9 combines with J gene TRBJ1-1, with TRBD1 as a possible D gene (5 bases). The CDR3 is made up of 13 amino acids. Germline assignment: CDR1 SGDLS and CDR2 YYNGEE. The V end was cut by 7 bases, the J end by 3 bases, with 13 bases between.

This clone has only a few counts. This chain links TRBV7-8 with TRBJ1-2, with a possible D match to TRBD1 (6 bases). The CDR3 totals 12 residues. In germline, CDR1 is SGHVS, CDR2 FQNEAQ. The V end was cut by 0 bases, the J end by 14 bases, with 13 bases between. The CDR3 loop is CASSLAQGQRTF. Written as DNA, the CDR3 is TGTGCCAGCAGCTTAGCGCAGGGGCAAAGGACCTTC.